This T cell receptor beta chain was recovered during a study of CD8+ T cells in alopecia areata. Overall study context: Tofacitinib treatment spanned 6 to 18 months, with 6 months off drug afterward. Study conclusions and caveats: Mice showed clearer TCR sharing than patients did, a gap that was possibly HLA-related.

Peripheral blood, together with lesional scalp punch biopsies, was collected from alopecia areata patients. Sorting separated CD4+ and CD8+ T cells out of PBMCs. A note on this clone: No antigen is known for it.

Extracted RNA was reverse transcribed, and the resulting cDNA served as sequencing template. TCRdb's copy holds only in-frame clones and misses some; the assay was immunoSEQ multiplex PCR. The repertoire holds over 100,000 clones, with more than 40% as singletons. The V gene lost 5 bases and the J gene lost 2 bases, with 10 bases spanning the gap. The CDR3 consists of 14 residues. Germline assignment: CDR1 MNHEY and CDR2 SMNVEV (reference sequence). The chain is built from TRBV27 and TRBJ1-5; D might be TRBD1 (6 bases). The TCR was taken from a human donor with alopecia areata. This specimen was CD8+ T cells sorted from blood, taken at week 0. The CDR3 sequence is CASSQGLRNQPQHF. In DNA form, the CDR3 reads TGTGCCAGCAGTCAGGGGCTCCGCAATCAGCCCCAGCATTTT.